Each of the 14 T cell receptor beta chains below was sequenced from the same sample in a study of blood T cell repertoires in COVID-19. Here immunoSEQ multiplex PCR was the method, and the copy in TCRdb shows in-frame clones only, minus some. The repertoire holds just under 150,000 clones, more than 70% seen once, with around 1.6% in the top ten. The sample consisted of peripheral blood. These receptors came from a human donor in a cohort sampled during active COVID-19.

This sequence joins TRBV6-6 and TRBJ2-1; tentatively, D is TRBD2 (6 bases). Germline V gene data show CDR1 as MNHNY and CDR2 as SVGAGI (reference sequence). CDR3 length equals 13 residues. Trimming pared 5 bases from V and 5 bases from J, leaving 10 bases between. In nucleotides, the CDR3 is TGTGCCAGCAGTGTTGCGGGGAACAATGAGCAGTTCTTC. Translation: CASSVAGNNEQFF.

J is TRBJ1-4 and V is TRBV2, with 10 bases fitting TRBD1. Germline V gene sequence: CDR1 SNHLY, CDR2 FYNNEI. The CDR3 sequence is 14 residues long. Trimming took 8 bases from V and 10 from J; bases not matched to a gene: 10. The CDR3 region has the DNA TGTGCCAGCGAAACCGGGACAGGGGCTGCAAAACTGTTTTTT. Its translation: CASETGTGAAKLFF.

The rearrangement joins TRBV7-3 to TRBJ2-3; the match to TRBD2 covers 8 bases. Trimming cost V 3 bases and J 2 bases; bases outside gene matches: 4. Germline values: CDR1 SGHTA, CDR2 FQGTGA. The CDR3 contains 15 residues. CDR3 region: CASSFLAGYTDTQYF. CDR3 nucleotides: TGTGCCAGCAGCTTTTTAGCGGGGTACACAGATACGCAGTATTTT. Based on the CDR3 plus reference TRBV7-3 and TRBJ2-3, the full variable domain is GAGVSQTPSNKVTEKGKYVELRCDPISGHTALYWYRQSLGQGPEFLIYFQGTGAADDSGLPNDRFFAVRPEGSVSTLKIQRTERGDSAVYLCASSFLAGYTDTQYFGPGTRLTVL.

This chain uses TRBV13 with TRBJ2-7, with D possibly TRBD1 on 5 matching bases. This CDR3 is built from 14 residues. Between the trimmed V and J ends, which lost 0 bases and 1 base, there was a span of 7 bases. Germline assignment: CDR1 PRHDT and CDR2 FYEKMQ (reference sequence). CDR3 in DNA: TGTGCCAGCAGCTTAGGACAGGTATCCTACGAGCAGTACTTC. Its protein product is CASSLGQVSYEQYF.

The gene calls are TRBV25-1 and TRBJ1-2, with D possibly TRBD1 on 6 matching bases. Germline assignment: CDR1 MGHDK and CDR2 SYGVNS. Trimming cost V 2 bases and J 8 bases, with 18 bases left between them. This CDR3 is built from 15 residues. CDR3 in amino acids: CASSEQRGGGHGYTF. In nucleotides, the CDR3 is TGTGCCAGCAGTGAACAAAGGGGGGGAGGGCACGGCTACACCTTC.

The genes are TRBV25-1 and TRBJ1-1; weak D call: TRBD1 (5 bases). The V end was cut by 2 bases, the J end by 4 bases, with 11 bases between. The CDR3 has 14 residues. Germline V gene lookup returns CDR1 MGHDK and CDR2 SYGVNS. CDR3: CASSEGAAGTEAFF. The DNA for the CDR3 is TGTGCCAGCAGTGAAGGGGCGGCAGGCACTGAAGCTTTCTTT.

The chain recombines TRBV9 with TRBJ2-2, with a weak D call TRBD2 (5 bases). Germline V gene sequence: CDR1 SGDLS, CDR2 YYNGEE. The germline V and J ends were trimmed by 1 base and 4 bases, with 8 bases remaining between them. The CDR3 sequence is 14 residues long. CDR3 sequence: CASSVTGSTGELFF. The CDR3 DNA follows: TGTGCCAGCAGCGTAACGGGGTCCACCGGGGAGCTGTTTTTT. Supplemented by reference TRBV9 and TRBJ2-2, the full variable domain reads DSGVTQTPKHLITATGQRVTLRCSPRSGDLSVYWYQQSLDQGLQFLIQYYNGEERAKGNILERFSAQQFPDLHSELNLSSLELGDSALYFCASSVTGSTGELFFGEGSRLTVL.

The V call is TRBV11-2, the J call TRBJ2-7; tentative D call: TRBD1 (7 bases). Looked up from germline, CDR1 is SGHAT and CDR2 is FQNNGV. V lost 4 bases, J lost 2 bases, and 12 bases lay in between. The CDR3 spans 14 residues. The CDR3 region has the DNA TGTGCCAGCAGCTGGGGGGACAGCGCCTACGAGCAGTACTTC. Residues: CASSWGDSAYEQYF.

This rearrangement joins TRBV5-5 to TRBJ2-3, with 10 positions matching TRBD1. The CDR3 extends over 17 amino acids. The J segment lost 2 bases and the V segment lost 2 bases, leaving 8 bases of the junction unmatched. Germline CDR1 is SGHKS and CDR2 is YYEKEE (reference sequence). CDR3 nucleotide sequence: TGTGCCAGCAGCTTAGCCGGAGGGACAGGGGTCACAGATACGCAGTATTTT. It specifies CASSLAGGTGVTDTQYF.

As to this clone: Additional DNA sequences in this sample encode the identical CDR3. This chain joins TRBV5-1 and TRBJ1-2; TRBD1 aligns across 7 bases. With V trimmed by 4 bases and J by 4 bases, 7 bases remained unmatched. The germline CDR1 and CDR2 sequences are SGHRS and YFSETQ. This CDR3 contains 14 residues. CDR3 sequence reads: CASSLGQSSYGYTF. CDR3 sequence (DNA): TGCGCCAGCAGCCTGGGACAGTCCAGCTATGGCTACACCTTC.

V usage is TRBV6-5 and J usage is TRBJ1-6; D not certain. The CDR3 has 13 amino acids. V gave up 5 bases and J gave up 8 bases, with 10 bases separating them. Germline V lookup: CDR1 MNHEY, CDR2 SVGAGI. The DNA for the CDR3 is TGTGCCAGCAGTCTTTCCCCAGATTCACCCCTCCACTTT. Its protein product is CASSLSPDSPLHF.

The CDR3 DNA reads as TGTGCCAGCACCCGCGGGGCCACAGATACGCAGTATTTT. Amino acid sequence: CASTRGATDTQYF. V gene TRBV12-3 or TRBV12-4 combines with J gene TRBJ2-3, with a tentative D call TRBD2 (6 bases). This CDR3 region has 13 residues. Trimming took 7 bases from V and 2 from J, leaving 10 bases between them.

The chain recombines TRBV19 with TRBJ1-6, with D maybe TRBD1 (5 bases). There are 15 residues in the CDR3. The V and J ends lost 3 bases and 7 bases respectively, with 13 bases between them. Germline V CDR1 and CDR2: LNHDA, SQIVND (reference sequence). CDR3 bases: TGTGCCAGTAGTATTGGCGGGGCAAGCAATTCACCCCTCCACTTT. Translated, it gives CASSIGGASNSPLHF.

This chain links TRBV5-8 with TRBJ1-2; 11 bases are shared with TRBD1. CDR3 length: 17 residues. After removal of 3 bases from V and 8 bases from J, the junction contained 15 bases not matched to a gene. Germline V lookup: CDR1 SGHTS, CDR2 YDEGEE. Written as DNA, the CDR3 is TGTGCCAGCAGCTACACACCCCGGGACAGGGGGATTTGGGGCTACACCTTC. Protein sequence: CASSYTPRDRGIWGYTF.